This T cell receptor (beta chain) was documented in a study of T cell responses to AZD1222 COVID-19 vaccine. TCRdb's copy holds only in-frame clones and misses some; the assay was immunoSEQ multiplex PCR. The sample records approximately 150,000 clones, around 84% being singletons. This CDR3 comprises 15 residues. Germline V lookup: CDR1 MNHNS, CDR2 SASEGT. V gave up 3 bases and J gave up 6 bases; unmatched junction bases: 5. This clone turned up a few times. The V call is TRBV6-1, the J call TRBJ1-5; 10 bases match TRBD1. Sequences were derived from peripheral blood, sampled 28 days after the second AZD1222 dose. The source of this sequence is an adult who received the AZD1222 COVID-19 vaccine. DNA of the CDR3: TGTGCCAGCAGTGACAAGACAGGGGGCGGTCAGCCCCAGCATTTT. Translating it yields CASSDKTGGGQPQHF.